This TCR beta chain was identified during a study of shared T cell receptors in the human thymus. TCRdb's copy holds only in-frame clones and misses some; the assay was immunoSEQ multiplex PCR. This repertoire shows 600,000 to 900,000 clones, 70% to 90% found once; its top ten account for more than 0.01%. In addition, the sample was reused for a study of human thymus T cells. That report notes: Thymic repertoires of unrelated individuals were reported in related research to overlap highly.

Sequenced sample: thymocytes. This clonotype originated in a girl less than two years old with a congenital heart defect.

DNA of the CDR3: TGTGCCAGCAGCCAAGCAGGGCCCTACGAGCAGTACTTC. It encodes CASSQAGPYEQYF. The chain combines TRBV14 with TRBJ2-7; a weak D match, TRBD1 (5 bases). V dropped 1 base and J dropped 2 bases, with 6 bases sitting between them. Germline V gene data show CDR1 as SGHDN and CDR2 as FVKESK. CDR3 length equals 13 residues.